The 24 T cell receptor beta chains in this list originate from one sample, sequenced in a study of cytomegalovirus exposure and HLA in healthy donors. This PCR relied on a set of 60 Vbeta primers and 13 Jbeta primers. Some clones are missing from TCRdb's copy, which holds only in-frame ones; the method was immunoSEQ multiplex PCR. Its table lists around 210,000 clones. The sample consisted of PBMCs. Receptor source: a woman in her twenties or thirties in good health and CMV-seropositive.

In the case of this clone: At one end, the junction sequence differs from germline, possibly due to a read error. The V gene is TRBV6-1, the J gene TRBJ1-2; TRBD1 aligns across 9 bases. The germline V gene has CDR1 MNHNS and CDR2 SASEGT. The CDR3 runs 13 residues. The CDR3 loop is CASSEGTWDRDHF. CDR3 sequence (DNA): TGTGCCAGCAGTGAGGGAACGTGGGACAGGGACCACTTC.

A word on this clone: The same CDR3 can be traced to other DNA sequences in this sample. The gene calls are TRBV9 and TRBJ2-3; tentatively, D is TRBD1 (7 bases). CDR1 is SGDLS and CDR2 is YYNGEE in the germline V gene. V was shortened by 0 bases and J by 3 bases, with 11 bases between the two germline ends. This CDR3 is built from 15 residues. The CDR3 DNA follows: TGTGCCAGCAGCGTAGAACAGGGGAGGACAGATACGCAGTATTTT. Translating gives CASSVEQGRTDTQYF.

The chain recombines TRBV6-5 with TRBJ1-3; the D is unclear. CDR3 length: 16 amino acids. Trimming took 2 bases from V and 2 from J, leaving 13 bases between them. CDR1 and CDR2 (germline): MNHEY, SVGAGI. CDR3 bases: TGTGCCAGCAGTTACGACCAGGCGGGGACTGGAAACACCATATATTTT. Encoded protein: CASSYDQAGTGNTIYF.

The chain links TRBV12-5 to TRBJ1-2; TRBD1 aligns across 10 bases. The trim removed 6 bases at V and 8 bases at J, leaving 9 bases unmatched. This CDR3 is 14 amino acids long. Germline CDR1 is LGHNT and CDR2 is FRNRAP. The DNA for the CDR3 is TGTGCTAGTGGCCCACGGGACAGGGGAGGCGGCTACACCTTC. Amino acids: CASGPRDRGGGYTF.

The chain combines TRBV5-4 with TRBJ2-6; 7 bases fit TRBD2. Germline lookup yields CDR1 SGHNT and CDR2 YYREEE (reference sequence). The CDR3 spans 17 residues. The junction had 5 bases not matched to a gene; V was cut back by 2 bases and J by 0 bases. The CDR3 coding sequence is TGTGCCAGCAGCTTAAGGCGGGAGAGCTCTGGGGCCAACGTCCTGACTTTC. Its translation: CASSLRRESSGANVLTF. Full variable domain (rest looked up from reference TRBV5-4 and TRBJ2-6): ETGVTQSPTHLIKTRGQQVTLRCSSQSGHNTVSWYQQALGQGPQFIFQYYREEENGRGNFPPRFSGLQFPNYSSELNVNALELDDSALYLCASSLRRESSGANVLTFGAGSRLTVL.

The rearrangement uses TRBV11-2 and TRBJ2-5; 7 nucleotides line up with TRBD1. The junction had 3 bases not matched to a gene; V was cut back by 1 base and J by 4 bases. This CDR3 spans 14 amino acids. The germline gives CDR1 SGHAT, CDR2 FQNNGV. The CDR3 DNA is TGTGCCAGCAGCTTAGGAGCAGGGGGAGAGACCCAGTACTTC. Translation gives CASSLGAGGETQYF.

V gene TRBV9 combines with J gene TRBJ2-1, with 7 bases matching TRBD2. CDR3 length equals 15 residues. J was trimmed by 7 bases and V by 0 bases; bases with no gene match: 7. The germline CDR1 and CDR2 sequences are SGDLS and YYNGEE. The CDR3 region has the DNA TGTGCCAGCAGCGTAGACGGGAGGCCCCAGAATGAGCAGTTCTTC. It specifies CASSVDGRPQNEQFF.

This rearrangement joins TRBV28 to TRBJ1-2; 7 nucleotides agree with TRBD1. Trimming cost V 2 bases and J 2 bases; bases outside gene matches: 5. Germline CDR1 reads MDHEN; CDR2 reads SYDVKM. The CDR3 runs 15 residues. CDR3 sequence (DNA): TGTGCCAGCAGTTTACCCGACAGGGCCAACTATGGCTACACCTTC. Encoded protein: CASSLPDRANYGYTF.

This rearrangement joins TRBV11-2 to TRBJ2-3; possible D gene TRBD1, 5 bases. Germline CDR1 SGHAT, CDR2 FQNNGV. The CDR3 runs 14 residues. Trimming pared 3 bases from V and 4 bases from J, leaving 11 bases between. The CDR3 protein is CASSFRQSPDTQYF. DNA of the CDR3: TGTGCCAGCAGCTTCCGACAGTCACCAGATACGCAGTATTTT.

CDR3 coding DNA: TGTGCCAGCTCCCTCGGACAGAACAATCAGCCCCAGCATTTT. Translated, it gives CASSLGQNNQPQHF. The V gene is TRBV18, the J gene TRBJ1-5, with D possibly matching TRBD1 (6 bases). The V gene's germline CDR1 is KGHSH and CDR2 LQKENI. This CDR3 is built from 14 residues. The V end was cut by 6 bases, the J end by 3 bases, with 12 bases between.

The V gene is TRBV7-2, the J gene TRBJ2-7, with a possible D match to TRBD2 (6 bases). From germline, CDR1 is SGHTA and CDR2 FQGNSA. This CDR3 is built from 10 residues. Here the CDR3 reads CASGGKVQYF. The DNA of the CDR3 is TGTGCGTCCGGCGGGAAGGTGCAGTACTTC.

A note on this clone: At one end, the junction sequence differs from germline, possibly due to a read error. This chain connects TRBV5-1 to TRBJ1-2, with 11 nucleotides matching TRBD1. The CDR3 runs 14 residues. Germline V gene lookup returns CDR1 SGHRS and CDR2 YFSETQ. The CDR3 DNA sequence: TGCGCCAGCAGCTCCTCAGTCCCGGGACAGGGGGGTCTTTTC. Translation gives CASSSSVPGQGGLF.

V is TRBV19 and J is TRBJ2-4; D may be TRBD2 (6 bases). Trimming removed 4 bases from V and 8 bases from J, with 12 bases in between. Germline V gene data show CDR1 as LNHDA and CDR2 as SQIVND (reference sequence). The length of the CDR3 is 13 residues. DNA for the CDR3: TGTGCCAGTAGTACCCGGGGGAGAGACATTCAGTACTTC. Its translation: CASSTRGRDIQYF.

DNA for the CDR3: TGCGCCAGCAGCTTATTCCACGGTGGGAACACTGAAGCTTTCTTT. This codes for CASSLFHGGNTEAFF. The rearrangement links TRBV4-3 to TRBJ1-1; no clear D. This CDR3 contains 15 residues. With 5 bases removed from V and 1 base from J, the gap between germline ends came to 14 bases. CDR1 is LGHNA and CDR2 is YSLEER in the germline V gene.

The genes are TRBV6-1 and TRBJ1-1; D may be TRBD1 (5 bases). CDR3 size: 15 residues. Per the germline V gene, CDR1 is MNHNS and CDR2 is SASEGT. V dropped 3 bases and J dropped 11 bases, with 22 bases sitting between them. CDR3 residues: CASSEEGNPYLSAFF. DNA for the CDR3: TGTGCCAGCAGTGAGGAGGGGAATCCTTACCTGAGCGCTTTCTTT.

J is TRBJ1-2 and V is TRBV6-5, with 8 bases that match TRBD1. V was pared by 5 bases and J by 4 bases, with 6 bases of the junction left unmatched. This CDR3 has 14 amino acids. Germline V gene lookup returns CDR1 MNHEY and CDR2 SVGAGI. The CDR3 region is CASSQGQAIYGYTF. In DNA, the CDR3 is TGTGCCAGCAGTCAGGGACAGGCAATCTATGGCTACACCTTC.

The chain employs TRBV5-1 and TRBJ1-1; D not certain. The CDR3 spans 14 residues. V was cut by 3 bases and J by 0 bases, with 9 bases left in between. In germline, CDR1 is SGHRS, CDR2 YFSETQ. The CDR3 DNA sequence: TGCGCCAGCAGCTCTAACACAGTGAACACTGAAGCTTTCTTT. It codes for CASSSNTVNTEAFF.

The rearrangement joins TRBV5-1 to TRBJ2-7; 9 nucleotides line up with TRBD1. The CDR3 has 14 amino acids. The trim removed 3 bases at V and 2 bases at J, leaving 3 bases unmatched. Germline assignment: CDR1 SGHRS and CDR2 YFSETQ. The CDR3 region is CASSSGDRAYEQYF. CDR3 coding DNA: TGCGCCAGCAGCTCCGGGGACAGGGCCTACGAGCAGTACTTC.

The CDR3 sequence is CASIEDRENTEAFF. CDR3 DNA: TGTGCCAGCATCGAAGACAGAGAGAACACTGAAGCTTTCTTT. The gene calls are TRBV28 and TRBJ1-1, with D perhaps matching TRBD1 (5 bases). Germline V lookup: CDR1 MDHEN, CDR2 SYDVKM. The CDR3 loop spans 14 amino acids. The germline V and J ends were trimmed by 7 bases and 1 base, with 13 bases remaining between them.

The J gene is TRBJ1-5, the V gene TRBV6-5, with a weak D call TRBD1 (6 bases). Germline assignment: CDR1 MNHEY and CDR2 SVGAGI. The V and J ends lost 4 bases and 6 bases respectively, with 13 bases between them. The CDR3 length is 14 residues. DNA of the CDR3: TGTGCCAGCAGTTCAGGGGCTCTTGGTCAGCCCCAGCATTTT. Translated: CASSSGALGQPQHF.

The chain links TRBV14 to TRBJ2-5; 11 nucleotides align to TRBD1. Germline trimming cut 5 bases from V and 5 bases from J; bases unmatched to any gene: 4. The CDR3 totals 14 residues. CDR1 and CDR2 (germline): SGHDN, FVKESK. The CDR3 region has the DNA TGTGCCAGCAGCGGGGACAGGGGGACGGAGACCCAGTACTTC. Translating gives CASSGDRGTETQYF.

The chain links TRBV15 to TRBJ1-5, with 9 bases aligning to TRBD1. Germline V gene lookup returns CDR1 LNHNV and CDR2 YYDKDF (reference sequence). V lost 6 bases and J lost 7; bases outside the gene matches: 10. The CDR3 covers 15 residues. CDR3 region: CATRPTGGAEQPQHF. CDR3 bases: TGTGCCACCAGACCTACAGGGGGCGCCGAGCAGCCCCAGCATTTT.

This chain joins TRBV28 and TRBJ2-7; possible D gene TRBD1, 5 bases. Trimming pared 2 bases from V and 5 bases from J, leaving 7 bases between. Looked up from germline, CDR1 is MDHEN and CDR2 is SYDVKM. The CDR3 spans 12 residues. The CDR3 coding sequence is TGTGCCAGCAGTTTACCAGGGAACGAGCAGTACTTC. Its protein product is CASSLPGNEQYF.

This sequence joins TRBV7-2 and TRBJ2-2; 8 bases match TRBD2. CDR3 length: 16 residues. V lost 6 bases to trimming and J lost 3 bases; unmatched junction nucleotides: 9. Per germline, CDR1 SGHTA and CDR2 FQGNSA. Written as DNA, the CDR3 is TGTGCCAGCAGTATAATTAGCGGGGCCGACACCGGGGAGCTGTTTTTT. Encoded protein: CASSIISGADTGELFF. Drawing the rest from reference TRBV7-2 and TRBJ2-2, the complete variable domain is GAGVSQSPSNKVTEKGKDVELRCDPISGHTALYWYRQSLGQGLEFLIYFQGNSAPDKSGLPSDRFSAERTGGSVSTLTIQRTQQEDSAVYLCASSIISGADTGELFFGEGSRLTVL.